These T cell receptor beta chains were read from a single sample in a study of early T cells in non-severe SARS-CoV-2 infection. MiXCR, run by TCRdb on the 5' RACE reads, gives a single entry per CDR3 protein. The top ten clones hold approximately 12% of a sample with 70,000 to 90,000 distinct CDR3 sequences, about 14% of them seen once. The material sequenced was whole blood. The receptors originated from an adult who was a healthcare worker with PCR-confirmed SARS-CoV-2 infection or an uninfected control (not recorded which). CDR3s include the opening cysteine and the closing phenylalanine or tryptophan. Each record gives: D gene, V gene, J gene, clone size, CDR3 length, CDR3 DNA, CDR3 protein. The D gene is left open where the match is weak. Part of the rows lack a size; the others show once, few, many or a class for expanded clones.

d_gene: TRBD1; v_gene: TRBV20-1; j_gene: TRBJ2-3; abundance: few; len: 15; CDR3nt: TGCAGTGCTAGGGGAGACAGGGTCCTAACAGATACGCAGTATTTT; CDR3aa: CSARGDRVLTDTQYF
d_gene: TRBD1; v_gene: TRBV7-9; j_gene: TRBJ1-2; abundance: few; len: 16; CDR3nt: TGTGCCAGCAGTTTGAACTTGGGACAGGAAAACTATGGCTACACCTTC; CDR3aa: CASSLNLGQENYGYTF
d_gene: NA; v_gene: TRBV5-4; j_gene: TRBJ2-1; abundance: few; len: 14; CDR3nt: TGTGCCAGCGGAATCCTTCTTACTTACAATGAGCAGTTCTTC; CDR3aa: CASGILLTYNEQFF
d_gene: NA; v_gene: TRBV20-1; j_gene: TRBJ1-2; abundance: few; len: 12; CDR3nt: TGCAGTGCTAGTCCAGCCGACTATGGCTACACCTTC; CDR3aa: CSASPADYGYTF
d_gene: NA; v_gene: TRBV28; j_gene: TRBJ2-7; abundance: few; len: 16; CDR3nt: TGTGCCAGCAGTCCCACCCCGGGACGGAGTTCCTACGAGCAGTACTTC; CDR3aa: CASSPTPGRSSYEQYF
d_gene: NA; v_gene: TRBV6-5; j_gene: TRBJ1-2; abundance: few; len: 11; CDR3nt: TGTGCCAGCAGTAACAGGGACGGCTACACCTTC; CDR3aa: CASSNRDGYTF
d_gene: NA; v_gene: TRBV4-1; j_gene: TRBJ2-1; abundance: few; len: 16; CDR3nt: TGCGCCAGCAGCCAAGAGGGGCGGATCCCCAATAATGAGCAGTTCTTC; CDR3aa: CASSQEGRIPNNEQFF
d_gene: NA; v_gene: TRBV7-9; j_gene: TRBJ2-7; abundance: few; len: 15; CDR3nt: TGTGCCAGCAGCTCCTTCGGGGTAGCTGGTTACGAGCAGTACTTC; CDR3aa: CASSSFGVAGYEQYF
d_gene: TRBD1; v_gene: TRBV7-9; j_gene: TRBJ1-2; abundance: few; len: 13; CDR3nt: TGTGCCAGCAACAGGGGGGACTTCTATGGCTACACCTTC; CDR3aa: CASNRGDFYGYTF
d_gene: NA; v_gene: TRBV6-2/TRBV6-3; j_gene: TRBJ2-1; abundance: NA; len: 16; CDR3nt: TGTGCCAGCAGTTACTCCCAACAGGGCCCTCGGAATGAGCAGTTCTTC; CDR3aa: CASSYSQQGPRNEQFF
d_gene: NA; v_gene: TRBV28; j_gene: TRBJ1-1; abundance: few; len: 15; CDR3nt: TGTGCCAGCAGTGCGGTCAGGGGTACAAAAACTGAAGCTTTCTTT; CDR3aa: CASSAVRGTKTEAFF
d_gene: NA; v_gene: TRBV5-1; j_gene: TRBJ2-2; abundance: many; len: 13; CDR3nt: TGCGCCAGCAGCTTTACAGTCACCGGGGAGCTGTTTTTT; CDR3aa: CASSFTVTGELFF
d_gene: TRBD2; v_gene: TRBV7-9; j_gene: TRBJ2-1; abundance: NA; len: 16; CDR3nt: TGTGCCAGCAGCTTAGTGGGAGGCGCGGGAGAAAATGAGCAGTTCTTC; CDR3aa: CASSLVGGAGENEQFF
d_gene: NA; v_gene: TRBV6-5; j_gene: TRBJ1-1; abundance: many; len: 17; CDR3nt: TGTGCCAGCAGTTACACGAGGACAGTACTACTGAACACTGAAGCTTTCTTT; CDR3aa: CASSYTRTVLLNTEAFF
d_gene: NA; v_gene: TRBV7-3; j_gene: TRBJ2-3; abundance: NA; len: 15; CDR3nt: TGTGCCAGCAGCGCTGGGGGTCCCAGAGCAGATACGCAGTATTTT; CDR3aa: CASSAGGPRADTQYF
d_gene: NA; v_gene: TRBV11-3; j_gene: TRBJ2-5; abundance: few; len: 14; CDR3nt: TGTGCCAGCAGCTTCCGGGACGGCCAAGAGACCCAGTACTTC; CDR3aa: CASSFRDGQETQYF
d_gene: TRBD2; v_gene: TRBV9; j_gene: TRBJ2-3; abundance: few; len: 16; CDR3nt: TGTGCCAGCAGCGTAGCTCCTAGCGGGAGTTCAGATACGCAGTATTTT; CDR3aa: CASSVAPSGSSDTQYF
d_gene: NA; v_gene: TRBV7-3; j_gene: TRBJ2-5; abundance: few; len: 16; CDR3nt: TGTGCCAGCAGCTTATTAGGGTCGGGGTACCAAGAGACCCAGTACTTC; CDR3aa: CASSLLGSGYQETQYF
d_gene: NA; v_gene: TRBV19; j_gene: TRBJ2-2; abundance: few; len: 13; CDR3nt: TGTGCCAGTAGTATAGAAGGGACCGGGGAGCTGTTTTTT; CDR3aa: CASSIEGTGELFF
d_gene: NA; v_gene: TRBV7-2; j_gene: TRBJ2-4; abundance: few; len: 15; CDR3nt: TGTGCCAGCACCTCTATGGAAACGGGCAAAAACATTCAGTACTTC; CDR3aa: CASTSMETGKNIQYF
d_gene: NA; v_gene: TRBV2; j_gene: TRBJ2-5; abundance: few; len: 12; CDR3nt: TGTGCCAGCGAAGCTCCTAAAGAGACCCAGTACTTC; CDR3aa: CASEAPKETQYF
d_gene: TRBD2; v_gene: TRBV29-1; j_gene: TRBJ2-7; abundance: NA; len: 13; CDR3nt: TGCAGCGGCCGGGGGGACGGCTCCTACGAGCAGTACTTC; CDR3aa: CSGRGDGSYEQYF
d_gene: NA; v_gene: TRBV30; j_gene: TRBJ1-5; abundance: many; len: 13; CDR3nt: TGTGCCTGGGGGGACCGGCGCTTTCGGTCCCAGCATTTT; CDR3aa: CAWGDRRFRSQHF
d_gene: NA; v_gene: TRBV3-1; j_gene: TRBJ1-5; abundance: many; len: 14; CDR3nt: TGTGCCAGCAGCCAAGCAGGGTACAATCAGCCCCAGCATTTT; CDR3aa: CASSQAGYNQPQHF
d_gene: TRBD1; v_gene: TRBV27; j_gene: TRBJ1-5; abundance: NA; len: 13; CDR3nt: TGTGCCAGCAGCGCATCAGGGGGTCAGCCCCAGCATTTT; CDR3aa: CASSASGGQPQHF
d_gene: NA; v_gene: TRBV27; j_gene: TRBJ2-1; abundance: few; len: 14; CDR3nt: TGTGCCAGTGGTGTGACTGACTCCTACAATGAGCAGTTCTTC; CDR3aa: CASGVTDSYNEQFF
d_gene: NA; v_gene: TRBV25-1; j_gene: TRBJ2-7; abundance: many; len: 14; CDR3nt: TGTGCCAGCAGTGAAACCGGGACATCCTACGAGCAGTACTTC; CDR3aa: CASSETGTSYEQYF
d_gene: NA; v_gene: TRBV7-9; j_gene: TRBJ2-2; abundance: NA; len: 15; CDR3nt: TGTGCCAGCAGCTCCTACCTTAGGGCTAACGGGGAGCTGTTTTTT; CDR3aa: CASSSYLRANGELFF
d_gene: NA; v_gene: TRBV29-1; j_gene: TRBJ2-1; abundance: NA; len: 11; CDR3nt: TGCAGCGTTGAGCGTTCGAATGAGCAGTTCTTC; CDR3aa: CSVERSNEQFF
d_gene: TRBD2; v_gene: TRBV20-1; j_gene: TRBJ2-3; abundance: NA; len: 15; CDR3nt: TGCAGTGCTAGCTCGGGGGGGCTAGCGGGAGGGGCGCAGTATTTT; CDR3aa: CSASSGGLAGGAQYF
d_gene: NA; v_gene: TRBV12-3/TRBV12-4; j_gene: TRBJ2-2; abundance: many; len: 12; CDR3nt: TGTGCCAGCAGTTTTGGTTCCGGGGAGCTGTTTTTT; CDR3aa: CASSFGSGELFF
d_gene: NA; v_gene: TRBV27; j_gene: TRBJ2-7; abundance: many; len: 14; CDR3nt: TGTGCCAGCAGTGCCAACAGGGAGGGCCACGAGCAGTACTTC; CDR3aa: CASSANREGHEQYF
d_gene: NA; v_gene: TRBV24-1; j_gene: TRBJ1-4; abundance: NA; len: 15; CDR3nt: TGTGCCACCAGTGAATCCGGGGGCCATAATGAAAAACTGTTTTTT; CDR3aa: CATSESGGHNEKLFF
d_gene: NA; v_gene: TRBV4-1; j_gene: TRBJ1-4; abundance: few; len: 14; CDR3nt: TGCGCCAGCAGCCAAGTGGCAGGGAATGAAAAACTGTTTTTT; CDR3aa: CASSQVAGNEKLFF
d_gene: TRBD1; v_gene: TRBV5-1; j_gene: TRBJ2-1; abundance: NA; len: 14; CDR3nt: TGCGCCAGCAGCCTCAGGACAGGGGGCAGTGAGCAGTTCTTC; CDR3aa: CASSLRTGGSEQFF
d_gene: NA; v_gene: TRBV13; j_gene: TRBJ2-3; abundance: NA; len: 16; CDR3nt: TGTGCCAGCAGCCCGGCCCCCCAGCGGGTCACAGATACGCAGTATTTT; CDR3aa: CASSPAPQRVTDTQYF
d_gene: NA; v_gene: TRBV7-4; j_gene: TRBJ1-3; abundance: few; len: 18; CDR3nt: TGTGCCAGCAGCTTAGAACAGATACAGATTGAATCTGGAAACACCATATATTTT; CDR3aa: CASSLEQIQIESGNTIYF
d_gene: NA; v_gene: TRBV5-5; j_gene: TRBJ1-3; abundance: NA; len: 14; CDR3nt: TGTGCCAGCAGCTTGGAAAGCTCTGGAAACACCATATATTTT; CDR3aa: CASSLESSGNTIYF
d_gene: TRBD1; v_gene: TRBV6-4; j_gene: TRBJ1-2; abundance: NA; len: 14; CDR3nt: TGTGCCAGCAGACAGTCCCCAGGGGGCTATGGCTACACCTTC; CDR3aa: CASRQSPGGYGYTF
d_gene: TRBD1; v_gene: TRBV7-2; j_gene: TRBJ2-6; abundance: few; len: 19; CDR3nt: TGTGCCAGCAGCTTAGCGTTTTATAGGACAGGTTCTGGGGCCAACGTCCTGACTTTC; CDR3aa: CASSLAFYRTGSGANVLTF
d_gene: NA; v_gene: TRBV19; j_gene: TRBJ1-3; abundance: NA; len: 14; CDR3nt: TGTGCCAGTAGTACCGACTTCTTCGGAAACACCATATATTTT; CDR3aa: CASSTDFFGNTIYF
d_gene: NA; v_gene: TRBV5-5; j_gene: TRBJ1-1; abundance: few; len: 13; CDR3nt: TGTGCCAGCAGCTTGGCGGGTCCCACTGAAGCTTTCTTT; CDR3aa: CASSLAGPTEAFF
d_gene: NA; v_gene: TRBV20-1; j_gene: TRBJ2-3; abundance: few; len: 12; CDR3nt: TGCAGTGCTGAATACGGCACAGATACGCAGTATTTT; CDR3aa: CSAEYGTDTQYF
d_gene: NA; v_gene: TRBV10-3; j_gene: TRBJ1-4; abundance: few; len: 15; CDR3nt: TGTGCCATCAGTGAAAGAGGGACAACTAATGAAAAACTGTTTTTT; CDR3aa: CAISERGTTNEKLFF
d_gene: NA; v_gene: TRBV24-1; j_gene: TRBJ2-7; abundance: few; len: 11; CDR3nt: TGTGCCACCAGTGATCAATACGAGCAGTACTTC; CDR3aa: CATSDQYEQYF
d_gene: NA; v_gene: TRBV28; j_gene: TRBJ2-7; abundance: few; len: 14; CDR3nt: TGTGCCAGCAGGCCAACAGGGAGGGGTGGCGAGCAGTACTTC; CDR3aa: CASRPTGRGGEQYF
d_gene: NA; v_gene: TRBV11-2; j_gene: TRBJ1-2; abundance: many; len: 15; CDR3nt: TGTGCCAGCAGCGTTCTTCTGGGAGCTAACTATGGCTACACCTTC; CDR3aa: CASSVLLGANYGYTF
d_gene: TRBD2; v_gene: TRBV7-3; j_gene: TRBJ2-1; abundance: NA; len: 15; CDR3nt: TGTGCCAGCAGCTCCGGACTAGCGGGTACAAGTCAGCAGTTCTTC; CDR3aa: CASSSGLAGTSQQFF
d_gene: NA; v_gene: TRBV9; j_gene: TRBJ2-2; abundance: few; len: 12; CDR3nt: TGTGCCTCGAATCGTAACACCGGGGAGCTGTTTTTT; CDR3aa: CASNRNTGELFF